This is a list of T cell receptor beta chains from one sample in a study of blood T cell repertoires in COVID-19. Here immunoSEQ multiplex PCR was the method, and the copy in TCRdb shows in-frame clones only, minus some. The sample shows 130,000 or so clones, around 87% of them seen only once. Source material: peripheral blood. The source of these receptors is a man aged 50 to 59 with active COVID-19. Both conserved end residues are part of each CDR3. A D gene is named only where the DNA matches it firmly. Clone sizes are given selectively: once, few, many, or a class where the clone is expanded.

>NA|NA|TRBJ2-2|TRBV15
CATSRGVSALTGELFF
TGTGCCACCAGCAGAGGTGTGAGTGCCCTCACCGGGGAGCTGTTTTTT
>NA|TRBD1|TRBJ2-2|TRBV9
CASSVENRGLDGELFF
TGTGCCAGCAGCGTGGAGAACAGGGGGCTAGACGGGGAGCTGTTTTTT
>NA|NA|TRBJ2-2|TRBV5-4
CASSLFSLNTGELFF
TGTGCCAGCAGCTTGTTTAGCCTGAACACCGGGGAGCTGTTTTTT
>NA|TRBD2|TRBJ2-5|TRBV7-2
CASSLSGGVETQYF
TGTGCCAGCAGCCTTAGCGGGGGAGTTGAGACCCAGTACTTC
>NA|TRBD1|TRBJ2-1|TRBV19
CASSRTGVAGIYSYNEQFF
TGTGCCAGTAGTCGGACAGGGGTGGCGGGGATCTACTCCTACAATGAGCAGTTCTTC
>NA|NA|TRBJ2-5|TRBV6-5
CASSYGPSETQYF
TGTGCCAGCAGCTACGGCCCCTCGGAGACCCAGTACTTC
>NA|NA|TRBJ1-4|TRBV5-6
CASGPQGSPEKLFF
TGTGCCAGCGGCCCTCAGGGGTCCCCTGAAAAACTGTTTTTT
>once|NA|TRBJ2-7|TRBV25-1
CASSLAPLEEQYF
TGTGCCAGCAGTCTAGCGCCTCTGGAAGAGCAGTACTTC
>NA|NA|TRBJ1-2|TRBV27
CASSLNYGYTF
TGTGCCAGCAGTCTCAACTATGGCTACACCTTC
>NA|TRBD1|TRBJ1-1|TRBV24-1
CATRAGGEVNTEAFF
TGTGCCACCAGAGCAGGGGGCGAGGTGAACACTGAAGCTTTCTTT
>few|NA|TRBJ2-5|TRBV6-5
CASSLSGQRQETQYF
TGTGCCAGCAGTTTAAGTGGACAGCGACAAGAGACCCAGTACTTC
>NA|NA|TRBJ1-6|TRBV3-1/TRBV3-2
CASSPDRNSPLHF
TGTGCCAGCAGCCCCGACAGAAATTCACCCCTCCACTTT
>NA|TRBD1|TRBJ1-4|TRBV4-2
CASSQEGGQRLDEKLFF
TGTGCCAGCAGCCAAGAGGGGGGACAGAGGCTTGATGAAAAACTGTTTTTT